Presented here are 15 T cell receptor beta chains from one specimen sequenced in a study of blood T cell repertoires in COVID-19. The data were produced by immunoSEQ multiplex PCR, yet TCRdb's version contains in-frame clones alone and is incomplete. The sample includes about 220,000 clones, around 88% of them seen just once. The specimen was PBMCs or T cells enriched from blood (not recorded which). These TCRs come from a woman aged 40 to 50 with acute COVID-19.

The gene calls are TRBV5-6 and TRBJ1-1, with TRBD1 identical over 7 bases. The CDR3 has 15 amino acids. Germline V gene sequence: CDR1 SGHDT, CDR2 YYEEEE. J gave up 4 bases and V 4 bases, and 10 bases lay outside the gene matches. In DNA, the CDR3 is TGTGCCAGCAGCCCGCCGGGAGGGGGCGCCACTGAAGCTTTCTTT. Amino acid sequence: CASSPPGGGATEAFF.

The chain has TRBV7-9 and TRBJ1-1; perhaps TRBD1 as D (6 bases). V was trimmed by 1 base and J by 6 bases, leaving 18 bases between them. CDR3 length: 16 amino acids. Germline loops: CDR1 SEHNR, CDR2 FQNEAQ (reference sequence). CDR3 sequence: CASSLVQGTGSAEAFF. For the CDR3, the DNA is TGTGCCAGCAGCTTAGTACAGGGAACAGGGAGCGCTGAAGCTTTCTTT.

The chain couples TRBV20-1 to TRBJ2-5, with D unresolved. V gave up 3 bases and J gave up 5 bases, with 7 bases separating them. Germline V lookup: CDR1 DFQATT, CDR2 SNEGSKA (reference sequence). There are 11 residues in the CDR3. CDR3 protein: CSARPQETQYF. In DNA, the CDR3 is TGCAGTGCTAGGCCCCAGGAGACCCAGTACTTC.

A single count supports this clone. The rearrangement links TRBV15 to TRBJ2-7; 10 bases are a match to TRBD2. Germline CDR1 and CDR2: LNHNV and YYDKDF (reference sequence). Trimming took 1 base from V and 0 from J; bases not matched to a gene: 9. The CDR3 length is 18 residues. CDR3 sequence: CATSRVAGGSLSSYEQYF. CDR3 DNA sequence: TGTGCCACCAGCAGAGTAGCGGGGGGTTCTTTAAGCTCCTACGAGCAGTACTTC.

The chain carries TRBV2 and TRBJ1-1; 9 bases map to TRBD1. This CDR3 spans 16 amino acids. The germline V gene encodes CDR1 SNHLY and CDR2 FYNNEI. The V segment lost 4 bases and the J segment 7 bases; nucleotides outside the gene matches: 13. The CDR3 DNA reads as TGTGCCAGCAGTGCCAGAGCCCGGACAGGGGAGAGTGAAGCTTTCTTT. It codes for CASSARARTGESEAFF.

The CDR3 is CASRTGTDNSPLHF. Written as DNA, the CDR3 is TGTGCCAGCAGGACGGGAACAGACAATTCACCCCTCCACTTT. The chain links TRBV5-4 to TRBJ1-6, with D unresolved. Germline loops: CDR1 SGHNT, CDR2 YYREEE (reference sequence). The CDR3 is made up of 14 amino acids. V lost 5 bases to trimming and J lost 7 bases, with 13 bases between them.

The chain carries TRBV7-9 and TRBJ1-2; TRBD1 matches 9 bases. Germline V gene lookup returns CDR1 SEHNR and CDR2 FQNEAQ (reference sequence). The CDR3 length is 13 residues. V lost 8 bases and J lost 8; bases outside the gene matches: 9. The chain's CDR3 is CASGPRDRVGYTF. CDR3 nucleotides: TGTGCCAGCGGACCCCGGGACAGGGTAGGCTACACCTTC. The whole variable domain, remainder taken from reference TRBV7-9 and TRBJ1-2, is DTGVSQNPRHKITKRGQNVTFRCDPISEHNRLYWYRQTLGQGPEFLTYFQNEAQLEKSRLLSDRFSAERPKGSFSTLEIQRTEQGDSAMYLCASGPRDRVGYTFGSGTRLTVV.

CDR3 residues: CASSQQGYVEKLFF. The DNA of the CDR3 is TGTGCCAGCAGCCAACAGGGGTATGTGGAAAAACTGTTTTTT. The J gene is TRBJ1-4, the V gene TRBV13; 7 nucleotides align to TRBD1. Trimming removed 5 bases from V and 8 bases from J; junction bases left unmatched: 8. Germline CDR1 and CDR2: PRHDT and FYEKMQ (reference sequence). The CDR3 spans 14 residues.

This clone was recorded once. The chain carries TRBV4-3 and TRBJ2-3; 8 bases match TRBD1. The CDR3 is 15 residues long. Germline values: CDR1 LGHNA, CDR2 YSLEER. Trimming at V came to 4 bases and at J to 4 bases, leaving 7 bases not matched to a gene. CDR3 protein: CASSPHRGYADTQYF. CDR3 DNA: TGCGCCAGCAGCCCCCACAGGGGGTACGCAGATACGCAGTATTTT.

The gene calls are TRBV5-5 and TRBJ2-7; D might be TRBD2 (6 bases). Germline V CDR1 and CDR2: SGHKS, YYEKEE (reference sequence). V lost 4 bases to trimming and J lost 2 bases, with 16 bases between them. The CDR3 loop spans 15 amino acids. CDR3 DNA: TGTGCCAGCAGCCCTCAACCCGGGAGTGCCTACGAGCAGTACGTC. It codes for CASSPQPGSAYEQYV.

This clone was counted a few times. The chain is built from TRBV5-5 and TRBJ1-3, with 8 bases matching TRBD1. Germline V gene lookup returns CDR1 SGHKS and CDR2 YYEKEE (reference sequence). The V segment lost 3 bases and the J segment 4 bases; nucleotides outside the gene matches: 12. This CDR3 is 17 amino acids long. As DNA, the CDR3 is TGTGCCAGCAGCTCAGCACCTCAGACAGGGGTGGGAAACACCATATATTTT. Protein product: CASSSAPQTGVGNTIYF.

The chain joins TRBV7-2 to TRBJ1-1; perhaps TRBD1 as D (6 bases). Germline V gene sequence: CDR1 SGHTA, CDR2 FQGNSA. This CDR3 spans 13 amino acids. V lost 4 bases and J lost 4, with 10 bases in between. The CDR3 protein is CASSSRGATEAFF. For the CDR3, the DNA is TGTGCCAGCAGCTCCCGGGGGGCCACTGAAGCTTTCTTT.

This clone was counted once. The V call is TRBV19, the J call TRBJ1-2; 10 bases are shared with TRBD1. J gave up 4 bases and V 5 bases, and 7 bases lay outside the gene matches. This CDR3 contains 15 residues. CDR1 LNHDA and CDR2 SQIVND come from the germline V gene (reference sequence). CDR3 bases: TGTGCCAGTAGTCCACGACAGGGGGCTGGCTATGGCTACACCTTC. Encoded protein: CASSPRQGAGYGYTF. Using reference TRBV19 and TRBJ1-2 for the parts outside the CDR3, the full variable domain is DGGITQSPKYLFRKEGQNVTLSCEQNLNHDAMYWYRQDPGQGLRLIYYSQIVNDFQKGDIAEGYSVSREKKESFPLTVTSAQKNPTAFYLCASSPRQGAGYGYTFGSGTRLTVV.

By share of the sample, this clone is medium-sized. This chain uses TRBV6-2 or TRBV6-3 with TRBJ1-6, with D possibly being TRBD1 (6 bases). This CDR3 region has 18 residues. V was trimmed by 0 bases and J by 1 base, leaving 13 bases between them. Germline loops: CDR1 MNHEY, CDR2 SVGEGT. CDR3 DNA: TGTGCCAGCAGTTACTCGGCGTTAAGGGGGTCCTATAATTCACCCCTCCACTTT. Translated, it gives CASSYSALRGSYNSPLHF.

V is TRBV27 and J is TRBJ1-2; no definite D call. The CDR3 is 14 amino acids. V lost 1 base to trimming and J lost 6 bases, with 12 bases between them. CDR1 is MNHEY and CDR2 is SMNVEV in the germline V gene (reference sequence). CDR3 bases: TGTGCCAGCAGTTTATTCGGTCCCGATAATGGCTACACCTTC. Translating it yields CASSLFGPDNGYTF.